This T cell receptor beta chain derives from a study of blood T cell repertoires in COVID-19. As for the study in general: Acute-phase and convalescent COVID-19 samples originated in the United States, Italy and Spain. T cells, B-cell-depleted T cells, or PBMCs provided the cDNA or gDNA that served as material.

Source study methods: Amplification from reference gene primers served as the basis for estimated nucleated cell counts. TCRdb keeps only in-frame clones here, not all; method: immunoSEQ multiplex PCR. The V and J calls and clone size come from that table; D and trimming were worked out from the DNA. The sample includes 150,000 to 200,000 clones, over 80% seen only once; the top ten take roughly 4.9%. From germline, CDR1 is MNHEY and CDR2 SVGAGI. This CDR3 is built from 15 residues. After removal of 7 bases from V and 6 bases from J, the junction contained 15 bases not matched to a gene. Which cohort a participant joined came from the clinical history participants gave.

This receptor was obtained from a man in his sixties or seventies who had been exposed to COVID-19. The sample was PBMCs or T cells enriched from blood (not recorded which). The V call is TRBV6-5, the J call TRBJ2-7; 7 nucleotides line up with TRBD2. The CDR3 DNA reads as TGTGCCAGCACCGCTCTTCAAGCGGGACCCGGCGAGCAGTACTTC. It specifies CASTALQAGPGEQYF.